This entry concerns a single TCR beta chain. The data belong to a study of blood T cell repertoires in COVID-19. After removal of 7 bases from V and 4 bases from J, the junction contained 12 bases not matched to a gene. CDR1 and CDR2 (germline): MNHEY, SVGEGT. This CDR3 spans 15 amino acids. Measured with immunoSEQ multiplex PCR; TCRdb has only the in-frame clones, and not every one. This table has roughly 120,000 clones, around three quarters appearing once. The chain uses TRBV6-2 or TRBV6-3 and TRBJ1-2, with 7 bases aligning to TRBD1. What was sequenced was peripheral blood. The sequence came from a woman aged 60 to 75 with acute or convalescent COVID-19. The CDR3, as DNA: TGTGCCAGCATCCCAGTCAAACAGGGGACCTATGGCTACACCTTC. This gives the protein CASIPVKQGTYGYTF.